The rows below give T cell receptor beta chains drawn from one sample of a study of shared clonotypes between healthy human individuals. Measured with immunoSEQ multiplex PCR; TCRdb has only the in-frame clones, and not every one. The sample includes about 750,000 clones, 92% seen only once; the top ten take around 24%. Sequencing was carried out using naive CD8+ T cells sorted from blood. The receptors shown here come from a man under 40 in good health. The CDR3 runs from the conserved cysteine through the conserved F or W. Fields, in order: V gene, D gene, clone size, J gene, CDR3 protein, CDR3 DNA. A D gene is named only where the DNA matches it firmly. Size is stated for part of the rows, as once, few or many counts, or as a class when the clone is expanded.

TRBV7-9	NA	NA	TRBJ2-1	CASSNWRAPSYTNEQFF	TGTGCCAGCAGCAACTGGAGGGCCCCTTCTTACACAAATGAGCAGTTCTTC
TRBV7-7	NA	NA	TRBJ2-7	CASSRNEGLDEQYF	TGTGCTAGCAGTCGAAACGAGGGGCTGGACGAGCAGTACTTC
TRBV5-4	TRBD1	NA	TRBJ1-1	CASSSEWDRLNTEAFF	TGTGCCAGCAGCTCTGAATGGGACAGGTTGAACACTGAAGCTTTCTTT
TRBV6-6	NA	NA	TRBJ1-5	CASSYTSNQPQHF	TGTGCCAGCAGTTATACCTCGAATCAGCCCCAGCATTTT
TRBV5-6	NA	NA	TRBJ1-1	CASSLTGGTEAFF	TGTGCCAGCAGCTTGACGGGGGGCACTGAAGCTTTCTTT
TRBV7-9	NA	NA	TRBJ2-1	CASSLGRPDEQFF	TGTGCCAGCAGCTTGGGCAGGCCCGATGAGCAGTTCTTC
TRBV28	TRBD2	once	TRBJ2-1	CASSFPPGTSGWEDEQFF	TGTGCCAGCAGTTTTCCCCCCGGGACTAGCGGGTGGGAGGATGAGCAGTTCTTC
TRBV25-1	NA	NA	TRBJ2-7	CAAGNIVEQYF	TGTGCAGCAGGGAACATCGTGGAGCAGTACTTC
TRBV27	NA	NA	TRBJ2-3	CASSFLSQGAGSTDTQYF	TGTGCCAGCAGTTTTTTAAGCCAAGGTGCCGGTAGCACAGATACGCAGTATTTT
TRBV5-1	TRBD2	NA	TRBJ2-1	CASSLDSGSSNEQFF	TGCGCCAGCAGCTTGGATAGCGGGAGCTCAAATGAGCAGTTCTTC
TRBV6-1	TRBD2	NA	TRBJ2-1	CASSGGAGEYNEQFF	TGTGCCAGCAGTGGGGGAGCGGGAGAGTACAATGAGCAGTTCTTC
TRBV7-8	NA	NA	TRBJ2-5	CASSLRRDSKETQYF	TGTGCCAGCAGCTTACGGCGGGACAGTAAAGAGACCCAGTACTTC
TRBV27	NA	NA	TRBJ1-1	CASSLQQGNTEAFF	TGTGCCAGCAGTTTACAACAGGGGAACACTGAAGCTTTCTTT
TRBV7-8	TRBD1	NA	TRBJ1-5	CASSAQGSNQPQHF	TGTGCCAGCAGCGCACAGGGGAGCAATCAGCCCCAGCATTTT
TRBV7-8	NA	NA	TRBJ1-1	CASSLGGQSLTEAFF	TGTGCCAGCAGCTTGGGTGGACAGTCTCTCACTGAAGCTTTCTTT
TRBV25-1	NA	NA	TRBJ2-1	CASTDTNEQFF	TGTGCCAGCACAGACACAAATGAGCAGTTCTTC
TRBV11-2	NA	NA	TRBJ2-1	CASSLDPLSRGWSYNEQFF	TGTGCCAGCAGCTTAGATCCCCTTTCACGGGGTTGGTCCTACAATGAGCAGTTCTTC
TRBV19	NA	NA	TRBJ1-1	CASSINPAMNTEAFF	TGTGCCAGTAGTATAAATCCAGCTATGAACACTGAAGCTTTCTTT
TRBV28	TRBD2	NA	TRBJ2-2	CASSPGDVAGPYTGELFF	TGTGCCAGCAGCCCGGGAGATGTAGCGGGACCATACACCGGGGAGCTGTTTTTT
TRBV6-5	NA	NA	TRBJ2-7	CASSYLAGFGDEQYF	TGTGCCAGCTCCTACCTTGCAGGGTTTGGGGACGAGCAGTACTTC
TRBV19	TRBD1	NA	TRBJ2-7	CATRPGQGPYEQYF	TGTGCCACCCGACCGGGACAGGGACCCTACGAGCAGTACTTC
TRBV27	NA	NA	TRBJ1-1	CASSLNLGAEAFF	TGTGCCAGCAGTTTAAACCTAGGGGCTGAAGCTTTCTTT
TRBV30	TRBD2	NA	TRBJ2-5	CAWALYGTSGTQYF	TGTGCCTGGGCCCTCTATGGGACTAGCGGGACCCAGTACTTC
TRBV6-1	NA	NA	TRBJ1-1	CASSEIRGEGTEAFF	TGTGCCAGCAGTGAAATTAGAGGGGAGGGCACTGAAGCTTTCTTT
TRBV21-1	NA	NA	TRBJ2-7	CASSKAKNSYEQYF	TGTGCCAGCAGCAAAGCAAAGAACTCCTACGAGCAGTACTTC
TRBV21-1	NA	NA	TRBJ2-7	CASSRILARGPAYEQYF	TGTGCCAGCAGCCGTATCTTAGCGCGGGGGCCCGCCTACGAGCAGTACTTC
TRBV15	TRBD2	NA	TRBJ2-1	CATSRDRLAGVYEQFF	TGTGCCACCAGCAGAGATAGACTAGCGGGGGTCTATGAGCAGTTCTTC
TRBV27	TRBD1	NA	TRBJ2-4	CASRGGVAKNIQYF	TGTGCCAGCAGAGGGGGCGTAGCCAAAAACATTCAGTACTTC
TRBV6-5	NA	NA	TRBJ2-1	CASKDTHYNEQFF	TGTGCCAGCAAGGATACACACTACAATGAGCAGTTCTTC
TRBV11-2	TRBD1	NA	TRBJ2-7	CASSSGQGLNEQYF	TGTGCCAGCAGCTCAGGACAGGGTCTGAACGAGCAGTACTTC
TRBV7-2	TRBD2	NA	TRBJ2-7	CASNPGGGEQYF	TGTGCCAGCAACCCTGGGGGGGGCGAGCAGTACTTC
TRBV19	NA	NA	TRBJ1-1	CASSIRSGLEAFF	TGTGCCAGTAGTATTAGGTCCGGTCTTGAAGCTTTCTTT
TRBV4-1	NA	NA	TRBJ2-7	CASSQDGYEQYF	TGCGCCAGCAGCCAAGACGGGTACGAGCAGTATTTC
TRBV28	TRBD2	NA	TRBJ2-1	CASSSGTSAYNEQFF	TGTGCCAGCAGTTCGGGGACTAGCGCATACAATGAGCAGTTCTTC
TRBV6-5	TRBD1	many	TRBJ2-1	CASSYLTGKYNEQFF	TGTGCCAGCAGTTATTTGACAGGGAAATACAATGAGCAGTTCTTC
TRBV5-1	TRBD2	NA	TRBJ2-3	CASSLGTSGSTDTQYF	TGCGCCAGCAGCTTGGGGACTAGCGGTAGCACAGATACGCAGTATTTT
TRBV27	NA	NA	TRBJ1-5	CASSLVTNQPQHF	TGTGCCAGCAGTCTGGTAACCAATCAGCCCCAGCATTTT
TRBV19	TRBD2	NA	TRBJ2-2	CASSISLLAGGSIKHTGELFF	TGTGCCAGTAGTATTTCCCTTTTAGCGGGAGGGTCGATTAAACACACCGGGGAGCTGTTTTTT
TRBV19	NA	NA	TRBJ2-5	CASRQDTTQETQYF	TGTGCCAGTAGACAGGACACGACACAAGAGACCCAGTACTTC
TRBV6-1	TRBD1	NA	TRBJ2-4	CASSETGGWDIQYF	TGTGCCAGCAGTGAGACAGGGGGCTGGGACATTCAGTACTTC
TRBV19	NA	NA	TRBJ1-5	CASSTPQGQPQHF	TGTGCCAGTAGTACCCCTCAGGGACAGCCCCAGCATTTT
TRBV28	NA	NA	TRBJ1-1	CASSLWGPGENTEAFF	TGTGCCAGCAGTTTATGGGGCCCCGGGGAGAACACTGAAGCTTTCTTT
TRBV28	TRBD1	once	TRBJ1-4	CATHAPGQGEKLFF	TGTGCCACACATGCTCCGGGACAGGGGGAAAAACTGTTTTTT
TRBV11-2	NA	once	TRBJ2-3	CASSFGRLGAPTDTQYF	TGTGCCAGCAGCTTCGGGCGCTTGGGAGCGCCGACAGATACGCAGTATTTT
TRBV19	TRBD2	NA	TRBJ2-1	CASSHPGLAADEQFF	TGTGCCAGTAGTCATCCGGGACTAGCTGCCGATGAGCAGTTCTTC
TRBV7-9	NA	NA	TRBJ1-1	CASSGRNTEAFF	TGTGCCAGCAGTGGCAGGAACACTGAAGCTTTCTTT
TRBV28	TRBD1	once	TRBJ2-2	CASSLDRVNTGELFF	TGTGCCAGCAGTTTAGACAGGGTCAACACCGGGGAGCTGTTTTTT
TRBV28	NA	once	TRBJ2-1	CASSLYAGSSYNEQFF	TGTGCCAGCAGTTTATATGCGGGGAGCTCCTACAATGAGCAGTTCTTC
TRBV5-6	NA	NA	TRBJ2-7	CASSSSGGPYEQYF	TGTGCCAGCAGCTCGTCCGGGGGCCCCTACGAGCAGTACTTC
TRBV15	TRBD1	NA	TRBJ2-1	CATSSAGGHNHNEQFF	TGTGCCACCAGCAGTGCAGGGGGCCACAACCACAATGAGCAGTTCTTC
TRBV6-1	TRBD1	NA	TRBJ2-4	CASIRTGLAKNIQYF	TGTGCCAGCATTCGGACAGGGCTAGCCAAAAACATTCAGTACTTC
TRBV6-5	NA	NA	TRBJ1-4	CAAGNTIGEKLFF	TGTGCCGCGGGTAACACGATTGGTGAAAAACTGTTTTTT
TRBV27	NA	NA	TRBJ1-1	CASSPSWVGEAFF	TGTGCCAGCAGTCCCTCGTGGGTAGGTGAAGCTTTCTTT
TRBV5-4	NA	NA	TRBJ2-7	CASSLDGNSYEQYF	TGTGCCAGCAGCTTGGACGGAAACTCCTACGAGCAGTACTTC
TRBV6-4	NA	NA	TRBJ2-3	CASSLGTLSTDTQYF	TGTGCCAGCAGTCTCGGGACCCTCAGCACAGATACGCAGTATTTT
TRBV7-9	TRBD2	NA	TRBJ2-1	CASSPGTSGYGYNEQFF	TGTGCCAGCAGCCCAGGGACTAGCGGGTACGGCTACAATGAGCAGTTCTTC
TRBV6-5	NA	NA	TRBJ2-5	CASSPQGPQETQYF	TGTGCCAGCAGTCCCCAGGGACCTCAAGAGACCCAGTACTTC
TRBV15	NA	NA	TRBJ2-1	CATSRKGQSYNEQFF	TGTGCCACCAGCCGGAAGGGACAAAGCTACAATGAGCAGTTCTTC
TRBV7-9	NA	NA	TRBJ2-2	CASSPFQNPGELFF	TGTGCCAGCTCCCCGTTTCAAAATCCCGGGGAGCTGTTTTTT